Listed below are T cell receptor beta chains from one sample, sequenced in a study of beta chain features in type 1 diabetes. Profiling relied on immunoSEQ multiplex PCR, and the TCRdb table lists in-frame clones only, not all of them. The sample consists of 200,000 to 250,000 clones, over 11% of them appearing once. Sequencing was carried out using naive CD4+ T cells from blood. These receptors all stem from a man aged 25 to 40 with type 1 diabetes. Both conserved end residues are part of each CDR3. Fields, in order: J gene, clone size, V gene, D gene, CDR3 protein, CDR3 DNA. D genes are given only for firm matches. Size values are once, few and many counts, or a class for expanded clones, and some rows have none.

TRBJ2-2 once TRBV2 . CASSDRGTGELFF TGTGCCAGCAGTGACAGGGGTACCGGGGAGCTGTTTTTT
TRBJ2-7 . TRBV5-1 . CASSSTGDASYEQYF TGCGCCAGCAGCTCGACAGGTGACGCCTCCTACGAGCAGTACTTC
TRBJ2-5 few TRBV19 TRBD2 CASSERGGYQETQYF TGTGCCAGTAGTGAGCGGGGGGGGTACCAAGAGACCCAGTACTTC
TRBJ2-1 few TRBV5-1 . CASSPTFSYNEQFF TGCGCCAGCAGCCCGACATTCTCCTACAATGAGCAGTTCTTC
TRBJ2-3 . TRBV6-1 . CASSDGQTTDTQYF TGTGCCAGCAGTGACGGACAGACCACAGATACGCAGTATTTT
TRBJ1-2 . TRBV19 . CASSIGGGGTNYGYTF TGTGCCAGTAGTATAGGGGGTGGAGGAACTAACTATGGCTACACCTTC
TRBJ1-1 . TRBV21-1 . CASSIQETGGPEAFF TGTGCCAGCAGCATACAGGAAACGGGGGGGCCTGAAGCTTTCTTT
TRBJ2-1 . TRBV19 TRBD2 CASSRRLTSGSLDEQFF TGTGCCAGTAGTAGGAGACTTACTAGCGGGAGTTTAGATGAGCAGTTCTTC
TRBJ2-3 . TRBV10-3 TRBD1 CAISETGAGTDTQYF TGTGCCATCAGTGAGACAGGGGCAGGGACAGATACGCAGTATTTT
TRBJ2-1 . TRBV6-5 TRBD2 CASSYGLAGDYNEQFF TGTGCCAGCAGTTACGGTCTAGCGGGAGACTACAATGAGCAGTTCTTC
TRBJ1-2 . TRBV15 TRBD1 CATSPRTGNYGYTF TGTGCCACCAGCCCCCGGACAGGGAACTATGGCTACACCTTC
TRBJ1-1 once TRBV5-1 TRBD1 CASSPQGGNTEAFF TGCGCCAGCAGCCCACAGGGGGGTAACACTGAAGCTTTCTTT
TRBJ2-7 . TRBV2 . CASSGSGAAIYEQYF TGTGCCAGCAGTGGGAGTGGGGCAGCGATCTACGAGCAGTACTTC
TRBJ2-5 few TRBV7-7 . CASSFQGRETQYF TGTGCTAGCAGCTTCCAGGGCAGGGAGACCCAGTACTTC
TRBJ2-3 few TRBV5-4 . CASSFAGAGNTDTQYF TGTGCCAGCAGCTTTGCGGGGGCTGGAAACACAGATACGCAGTATTTT
TRBJ1-1 few TRBV23-1 . CASSEPGVDTEAFF TGCGCCAGCAGCGAACCCGGGGTGGACACTGAAGCTTTCTTT